This section outlines one T cell receptor beta chain sequence together with its context. The data belong to a study of blood T cell repertoires in COVID-19. For the study at large: Donors in the United States, Italy and Spain gave samples during acute or convalescent COVID-19. The cDNA or gDNA used as material had been derived from T cells, B-cell-depleted T cells, or PBMCs.

In the authors' workflow: Amplifying reference gene primers gave estimates of nucleated cell counts. Profiled with immunoSEQ multiplex PCR; TCRdb holds only in-frame clones, not every one. V and J calls and clone size are copied from that table; D and trimming were computed from the DNA. The sample yields about 250,000 clones, over 75% seen once. The V and J ends lost 5 bases and 3 bases respectively, with 17 bases between them. The CDR3 consists of 15 residues. Germline CDR1 MDHEN, CDR2 SYDVKM. Sequenced input: peripheral blood. V usage is TRBV28 and J usage is TRBJ2-7, with D hard to call. The TCR originated in a man in his forties or fifties with active or convalescent COVID-19. The CDR3 spells CASSPLGREGYEQYF. Here the CDR3 DNA reads TGTGCCAGCAGTCCCTTGGGCCGAGAAGGCTACGAGCAGTACTTC.